One and the same sample provided the 15 T cell receptor beta chains below, sequenced in a study of Ad26.COV2.S vaccination and SARS-CoV-2 variants. Treatment of the sample: roughly 18 received Ad26.COV2.S at low or high dose, single or two shots; about 5 received placebo; per-sample allocation not given. Specimen acquisition occurred on day 63 following the initial vaccine or placebo injection. Clones were read by immunoSEQ multiplex PCR, and TCRdb kept only the in-frame ones, dropping some. The table lists roughly 460,000 clones, roughly nine tenths of them singletons. Sequencing was performed on peripheral blood, taken in a trial of Ad26.COV2.S vaccine versus placebo. These receptors originate from a person aged 18-65 years who received the Ad26.COV2.S COVID-19 vaccine or a placebo.

V and J are TRBV2 and TRBJ2-2; 10 bases are a match to TRBD2. V dropped 6 bases and J dropped 6; count of bases not matched to a gene: 7. CDR1 is SNHLY, CDR2 FYNNEI, per germline. The CDR3 has 15 amino acids. The CDR3 nucleotides read TGTGCCAGCAGGGGGACAGCGGGGGGGGCCGGGGAGCTGTTTTTT. Translating it yields CASRGTAGGAGELFF.

This clone was detected only once. The V gene is TRBV30, the J gene TRBJ2-3, with 7 bases that match TRBD1. The germline V gene encodes CDR1 GTSNPN and CDR2 SVGIG (reference sequence). The V segment lost 2 bases and the J segment 2 bases; nucleotides outside the gene matches: 7. This CDR3 has 15 residues. CDR3 loop: CAWSTGTENTDTQYF. CDR3 sequence (DNA): TGTGCCTGGAGTACCGGGACAGAAAACACAGATACGCAGTATTTT.

The chain employs TRBV5-6 and TRBJ2-5; D is ambiguous. Between the trimmed V and J ends, which lost 1 base and 6 bases, there was a span of 7 bases. CDR3 length equals 12 residues. Germline V gene lookup returns CDR1 SGHDT and CDR2 YYEEEE. This chain's CDR3 is CASSLLWKTQYF. CDR3 DNA sequence: TGTGCCAGCAGCTTGTTGTGGAAGACCCAGTACTTC.

The table lists this clone with a few counts. The V gene is TRBV5-1, the J gene TRBJ2-5, with D possibly matching TRBD2 (5 bases). The CDR3 is 15 residues long. The germline V gene encodes CDR1 SGHRS and CDR2 YFSETQ. Trimming took off 4 bases at V and 0 bases at J, with 13 bases between the two ends. The chain's CDR3 is CASSLSATYQETQYF. The DNA for the CDR3 is TGCGCCAGCAGCCTTAGCGCTACGTACCAAGAGACCCAGTACTTC. Supplemented by reference TRBV5-1 and TRBJ2-5, the full variable domain reads KAGVTQTPRYLIKTRGQQVTLSCSPISGHRSVSWYQQTPGQGLQFLFEYFSETQRNKGNFPGRFSGRQFSNSRSEMNVSTLELGDSALYLCASSLSATYQETQYFGPGTRLLVL.

A word on this clone: Additional DNA sequences in this sample encode the identical CDR3. The CDR3 loop is CASSYGAGGTDTQYF. The CDR3 DNA is TGTGCCAGCAGTTACGGTGCGGGGGGAACAGATACGCAGTATTTT. The chain links TRBV6-2 or TRBV6-3 to TRBJ2-3; 8 bases line up with TRBD2. The CDR3 has 15 residues. CDR1 MNHEY and CDR2 SVGEGT come from the germline V gene. J gave up 3 bases and V 2 bases, and 4 bases lay outside the gene matches.

The chain links TRBV7-8 to TRBJ2-1, with D perhaps assigned TRBD1 or TRBD2 (5 bases each). Trimming shortened V by 4 bases and J by 2 bases, and 15 bases separated the two germline ends. Germline V gene data show CDR1 as SGHVS and CDR2 as FQNEAQ. CDR3 length: 16 amino acids. Here the CDR3 DNA reads TGTGCCAGCAGCTCGGGACGGAGGCTCACCTACAATGAGCAGTTCTTC. Amino acids: CASSSGRRLTYNEQFF. Looking up the rest from reference TRBV7-8 and TRBJ2-1 gives the full variable domain: GAGVSQSPRYKVAKRGQDVALRCDPISGHVSLFWYQQALGQGPEFLTYFQNEAQLDKSGLPSDRFFAERPEGSVSTLKIQRTQQEDSAVYLCASSSGRRLTYNEQFFGPGTRLTVL.

This rearrangement joins TRBV5-1 to TRBJ1-3, with D hard to call. The CDR3 length is 15 residues. The V gene lost 5 bases and the J gene lost 0 bases, with 12 bases spanning the gap. Germline V gene sequence: CDR1 SGHRS, CDR2 YFSETQ. CDR3 in DNA: TGCGCCAGCAGTAGAACTACCAACTCTGGAAACACCATATATTTT. Protein sequence: CASSRTTNSGNTIYF.

The chain joins TRBV6-5 to TRBJ1-1; the D gene is possibly TRBD1 (5 bases). This CDR3 comprises 14 residues. Germline CDR1 is MNHEY and CDR2 is SVGAGI. Trimming removed 4 bases at V and 1 base at J, with 10 bases between. The CDR3 here is CASSWGVRNTEAFF. The CDR3 nucleotides read TGTGCCAGCAGTTGGGGGGTAAGGAACACTGAAGCTTTCTTT.

This clone was recorded once. The genes are TRBV4-1 and TRBJ1-3; possible D gene TRBD1, 6 bases. Germline V gene lookup returns CDR1 MGHRA and CDR2 YSYEKL. CDR3 length: 16 residues. V was clipped by 4 bases and J by 2 bases, with 15 bases between them. The CDR3, as DNA: TGCGCCAGCAGCCCGGGGGCAGGCCGGACTGGAAACACCATATATTTT. Encoded protein: CASSPGAGRTGNTIYF.

This rearrangement joins TRBV7-9 to TRBJ2-1, with 15 bases lining up with TRBD2. V was clipped by 5 bases and J by 7 bases; unmatched bases: 12. The length of the CDR3 is 18 residues. Germline V gene lookup returns CDR1 SEHNR and CDR2 FQNEAQ (reference sequence). CDR3 in DNA: TGTGCCAGCAGCCGGCGCGGGACTAGCGGGGGGCCCGGTAATGAGCAGTTCTTC. Its protein is CASSRRGTSGGPGNEQFF.

The J gene is TRBJ2-3, the V gene TRBV6-5, with 8 bases lining up with TRBD2. The CDR3 is 16 amino acids. Germline assignment: CDR1 MNHEY and CDR2 SVGAGI. Trimming removed 4 bases from V and 3 bases from J; junction bases left unmatched: 9. CDR3 amino acids: CASSSPSGGLTDTQYF. CDR3 sequence (DNA): TGTGCCAGCAGTTCCCCAAGCGGGGGCCTAACAGATACGCAGTATTTT.

A few counts support this clone. V usage is TRBV6-5 and J usage is TRBJ1-1; maybe TRBD1 (5 bases). Germline V lookup: CDR1 MNHEY, CDR2 SVGAGI. The CDR3 loop spans 15 amino acids. Trimming shortened V by 7 bases and J by 1 base, and 16 bases separated the two germline ends. The CDR3 DNA follows: TGTGCCAGCACCCCCGGACACAGAGGGAACACTGAAGCTTTCTTT. Its protein product is CASTPGHRGNTEAFF.

This clone was counted a single time. This chain uses TRBV5-1 with TRBJ1-5; tentatively, D is TRBD1 (6 bases). Trimming took off 4 bases at V and 3 bases at J, with 20 bases between the two ends. CDR1 and CDR2 (germline): SGHRS, YFSETQ. This CDR3 is built from 17 residues. The CDR3: CASSPRGPNEINQPQHF. In DNA form, the CDR3 reads TGCGCCAGCAGCCCCCGGGGGCCAAACGAAATCAATCAGCCCCAGCATTTT.

The J gene is TRBJ1-1, the V gene TRBV29-1; D possibly corresponds to TRBD1 (5 bases). CDR3 length: 12 amino acids. Germline CDR1 SQVTM, CDR2 ANQGSEA. The V end was cut by 4 bases, the J end by 4 bases, with 10 bases between. CDR3 sequence (DNA): TGCAGCGTTGGGGGCGGAATCACTGAAGCTTTCTTT. Encoded protein: CSVGGGITEAFF.

The chain links TRBV6-2 or TRBV6-3 to TRBJ2-5; possibly TRBD2 for D (6 bases). The CDR3 is made up of 16 amino acids. The germline V and J ends were trimmed by 2 bases and 4 bases, with 17 bases remaining between them. Germline V gene lookup returns CDR1 MNHEY and CDR2 SVGEGT. The CDR3 loop is CASSYRRDAGRETQYF. CDR3 bases: TGTGCCAGCAGTTACAGGAGGGACGCAGGGCGAGAGACCCAGTACTTC.